Included here is one TCR beta chain sequence, with context. The antigen it recognizes is unknown. Within one base of it there is no much larger clone, and no base qualities were kept. The trial excluded patients who had a history of autoimmune disease or who were on systemic immunosuppression. Peripheral blood for TCR sequencing was drawn from every dose cohort at baseline, at cycle 4 day 1 and at cycle 7 day 1. The samples were taken from a phase I, first-in-human, multicenter, open-label dose-escalation trial of ivuxolimab. The trial enrolled adults with locally advanced or metastatic head and neck squamous cell, hepatocellular, melanoma or renal cell carcinoma. CD4+ and CD8+ T cells were sorted separately from peripheral blood before TCR sequencing. This sample was taken from a study of OX40 agonist ivuxolimab in advanced cancers. About the full investigation: Ivuxolimab was an agonistic, fully human IgG2 monoclonal antibody directed against OX40 (CD134), a costimulatory receptor. Peripheral TCRbeta sequencing was intended to test whether TCR sequence diversity was altered and clonal T-cell expansion was caused by ivuxolimab. The paper covers the monotherapy dose-escalation part of the phase I ivuxolimab trial, which included N of about 51 patients. Of the 50 or so patients in dose escalation, 19 had hepatocellular carcinoma, approximately 15 had melanoma, 9 had renal cell carcinoma and 9 had head and neck cancer. Three dose-escalation patients achieved partial responses, one with hepatocellular carcinoma and two with cutaneous melanoma. Patients were allowed to have had prior anti-PD-1, anti-PD-L1 or anti-CTLA-4 therapy, and 40% to 45% of the dose-escalation patients had previously received checkpoint inhibitors. Intravenous ivuxolimab was administered to patients every 2 weeks at six dose levels: 0.01, 0.1, 0.3, 1.5, 3 and 10 mg/kg. The dose-escalation cohort was 80% to 90% male with a mean age of approximately 60 years, ranging from roughly 20 to 80. Study-level results and caveats: On average, CD8+ T cells showed more expanded clones than CD4+ T cells after ivuxolimab. In the 0.1-3.0 mg/kg groups, partial responders were among the patients with the lowest normalized peripheral clonal expansion, particularly in CD8+ T cells. Which antigens the clonally expanded peripheral T cells were specific for was not determined. At doses of 0.1 to 3.0 mg/kg, clonal expansion of both CD4+ and CD8+ blood T cells was observed from baseline to week 6. Low levels of normalized T-cell clonal expansion were also seen in some patients who did not respond.

Its CDR3 holds 14 amino acids, cysteine through phenylalanine. Of all the DNA, just the CDR3 is kept, 42 bases in frame from base 1. The germline V gene (reference sequence) specifies LNHDA as CDR1 and SQIVND as CDR2. V is shortened by 7 bases, J by 0 bases, and the region joining them spans 10 bases. To sequence the TCRbeta CDR3 region, genomic DNA was isolated from the sorted cells. The immunoSEQ Assay was used to sequence the TCRbeta CDR3 regions. Entries here come from immuneACCESS through TCRdb and include only in-frame sequences with V and J called. Some clones fail to appear in such tables; in the studies checked, an unresolved V gene covers under half of the shortfall, and the cause of the remainder is unknown. Within this sample are tens of thousands of clones, with 65% to 90% of them counted one time only. The top ten clonotypes cover roughly 3% of the sample.

The clonotype was recovered from an adult with an advanced solid tumor such as melanoma, head and neck, liver or kidney cancer. The sequence joins TRBV19 to TRBJ1-3, with TRBD1 perhaps the D gene, on 5 matching bases. Source: CD4+ or CD8+ T cells sorted from blood, taken in a trial of the OX40 agonist ivuxolimab. Here is the DNA: TGTGCCAGTAAGGACACTTTCTCTGGAAACACCATATATTTT. It translates as CASKDTFSGNTIYF. The CDR3, completed at both ends by the reference TRBV19 and TRBJ1-3 genes, gives the full variable domain DGGITQSPKYLFRKEGQNVTLSCEQNLNHDAMYWYRQDPGQGLRLIYYSQIVNDFQKGDIAEGYSVSREKKESFPLTVTSAQKNPTAFYLCASKDTFSGNTIYFGEGSWLTVV.